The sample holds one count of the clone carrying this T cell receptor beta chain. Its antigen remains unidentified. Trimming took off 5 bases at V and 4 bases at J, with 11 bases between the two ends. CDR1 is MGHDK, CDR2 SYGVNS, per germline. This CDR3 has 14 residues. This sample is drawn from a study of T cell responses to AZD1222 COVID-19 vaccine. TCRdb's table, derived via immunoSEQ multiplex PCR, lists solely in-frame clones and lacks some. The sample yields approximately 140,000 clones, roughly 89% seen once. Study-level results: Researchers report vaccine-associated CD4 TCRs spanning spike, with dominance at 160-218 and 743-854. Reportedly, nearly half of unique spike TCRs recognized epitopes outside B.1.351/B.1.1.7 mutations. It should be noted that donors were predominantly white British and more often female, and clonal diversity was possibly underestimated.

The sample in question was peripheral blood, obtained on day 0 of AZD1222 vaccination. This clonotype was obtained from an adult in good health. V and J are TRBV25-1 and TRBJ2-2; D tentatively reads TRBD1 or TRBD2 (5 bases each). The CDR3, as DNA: TGTGCCAGCAGTTTTTCAGGGAGCACCGGGGAGCTGTTTTTT. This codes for CASSFSGSTGELFF.